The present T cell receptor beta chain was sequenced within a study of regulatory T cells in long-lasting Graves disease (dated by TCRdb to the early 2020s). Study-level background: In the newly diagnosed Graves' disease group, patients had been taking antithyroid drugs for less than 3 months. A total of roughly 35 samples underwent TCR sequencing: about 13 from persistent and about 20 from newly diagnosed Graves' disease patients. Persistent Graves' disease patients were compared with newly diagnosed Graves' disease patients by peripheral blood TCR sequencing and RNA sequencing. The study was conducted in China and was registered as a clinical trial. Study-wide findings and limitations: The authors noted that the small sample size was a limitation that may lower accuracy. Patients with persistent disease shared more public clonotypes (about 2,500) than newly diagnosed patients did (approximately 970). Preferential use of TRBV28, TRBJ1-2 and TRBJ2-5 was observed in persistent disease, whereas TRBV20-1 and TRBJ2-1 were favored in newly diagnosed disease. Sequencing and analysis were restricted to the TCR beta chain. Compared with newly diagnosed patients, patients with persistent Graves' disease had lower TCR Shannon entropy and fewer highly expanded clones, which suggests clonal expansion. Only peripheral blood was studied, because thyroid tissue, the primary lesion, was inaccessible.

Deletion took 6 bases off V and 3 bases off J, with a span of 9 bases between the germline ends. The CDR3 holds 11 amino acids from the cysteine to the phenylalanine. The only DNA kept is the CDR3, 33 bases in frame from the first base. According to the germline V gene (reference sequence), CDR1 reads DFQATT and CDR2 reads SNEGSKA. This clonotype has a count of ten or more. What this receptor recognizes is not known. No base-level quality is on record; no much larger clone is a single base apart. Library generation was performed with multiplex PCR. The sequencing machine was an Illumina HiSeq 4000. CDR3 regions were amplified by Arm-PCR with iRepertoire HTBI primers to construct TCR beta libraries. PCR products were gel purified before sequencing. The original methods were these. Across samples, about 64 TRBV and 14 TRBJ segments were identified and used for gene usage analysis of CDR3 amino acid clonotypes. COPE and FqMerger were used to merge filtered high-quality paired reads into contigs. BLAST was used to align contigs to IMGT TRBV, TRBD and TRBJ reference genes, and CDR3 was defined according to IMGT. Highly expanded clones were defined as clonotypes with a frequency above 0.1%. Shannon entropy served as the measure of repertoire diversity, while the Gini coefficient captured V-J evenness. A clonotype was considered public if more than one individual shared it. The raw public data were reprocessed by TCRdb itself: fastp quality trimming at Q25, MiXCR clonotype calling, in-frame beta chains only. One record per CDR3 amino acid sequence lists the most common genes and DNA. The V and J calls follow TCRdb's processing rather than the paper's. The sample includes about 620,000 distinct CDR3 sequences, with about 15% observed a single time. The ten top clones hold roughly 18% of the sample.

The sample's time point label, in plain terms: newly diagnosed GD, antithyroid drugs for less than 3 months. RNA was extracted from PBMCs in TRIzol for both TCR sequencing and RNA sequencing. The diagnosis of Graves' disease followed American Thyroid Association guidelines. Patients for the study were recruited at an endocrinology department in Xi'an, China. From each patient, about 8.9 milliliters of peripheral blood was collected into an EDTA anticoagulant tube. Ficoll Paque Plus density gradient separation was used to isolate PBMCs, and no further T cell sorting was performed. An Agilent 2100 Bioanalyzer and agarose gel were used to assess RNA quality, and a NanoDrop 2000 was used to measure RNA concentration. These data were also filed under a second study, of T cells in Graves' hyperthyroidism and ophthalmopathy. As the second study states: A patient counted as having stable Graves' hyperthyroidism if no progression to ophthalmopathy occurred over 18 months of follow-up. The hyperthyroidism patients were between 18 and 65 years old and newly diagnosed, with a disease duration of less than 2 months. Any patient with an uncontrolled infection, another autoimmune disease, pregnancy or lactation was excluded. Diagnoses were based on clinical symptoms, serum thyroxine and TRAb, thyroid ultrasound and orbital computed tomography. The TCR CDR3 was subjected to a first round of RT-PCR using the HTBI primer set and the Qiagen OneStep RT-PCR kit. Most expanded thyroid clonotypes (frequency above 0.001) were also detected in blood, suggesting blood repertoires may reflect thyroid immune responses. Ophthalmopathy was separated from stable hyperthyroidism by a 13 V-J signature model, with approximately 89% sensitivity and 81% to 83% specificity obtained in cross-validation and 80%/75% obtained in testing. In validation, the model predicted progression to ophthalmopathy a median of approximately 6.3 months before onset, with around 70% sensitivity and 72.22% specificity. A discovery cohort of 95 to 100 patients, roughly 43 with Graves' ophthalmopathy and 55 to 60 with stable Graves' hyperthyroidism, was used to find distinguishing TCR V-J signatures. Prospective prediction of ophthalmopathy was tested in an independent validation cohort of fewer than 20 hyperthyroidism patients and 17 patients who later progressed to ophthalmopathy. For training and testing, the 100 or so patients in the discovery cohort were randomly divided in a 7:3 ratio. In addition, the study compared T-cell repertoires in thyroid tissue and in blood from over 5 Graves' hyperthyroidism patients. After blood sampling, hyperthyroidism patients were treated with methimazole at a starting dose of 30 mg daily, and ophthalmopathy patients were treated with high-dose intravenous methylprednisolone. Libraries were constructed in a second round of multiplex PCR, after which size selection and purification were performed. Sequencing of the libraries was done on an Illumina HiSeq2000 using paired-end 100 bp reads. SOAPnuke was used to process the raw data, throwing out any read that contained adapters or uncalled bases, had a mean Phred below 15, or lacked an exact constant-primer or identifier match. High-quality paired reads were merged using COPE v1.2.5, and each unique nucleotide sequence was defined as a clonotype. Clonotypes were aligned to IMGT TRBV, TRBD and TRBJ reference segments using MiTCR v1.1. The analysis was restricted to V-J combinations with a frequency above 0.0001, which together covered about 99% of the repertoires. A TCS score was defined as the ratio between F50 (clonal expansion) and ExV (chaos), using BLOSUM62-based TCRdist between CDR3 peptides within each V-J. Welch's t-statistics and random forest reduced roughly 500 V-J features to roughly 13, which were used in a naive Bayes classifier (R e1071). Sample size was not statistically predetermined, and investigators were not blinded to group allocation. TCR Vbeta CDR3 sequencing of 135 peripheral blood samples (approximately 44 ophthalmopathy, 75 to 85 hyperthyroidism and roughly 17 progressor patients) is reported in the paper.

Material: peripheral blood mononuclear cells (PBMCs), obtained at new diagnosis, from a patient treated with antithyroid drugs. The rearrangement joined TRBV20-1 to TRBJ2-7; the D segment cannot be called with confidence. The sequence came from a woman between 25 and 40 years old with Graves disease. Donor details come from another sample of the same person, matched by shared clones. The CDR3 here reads CSALTRYEQYF. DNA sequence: TGCAGTGCCCTGACCCGCTACGAGCAGTACTTC.